Each of the 14 T cell receptor beta chains below was sequenced from the same sample in a study of blood T cells in healthy people across ages (dated by TCRdb to the mid-2010s). The protocol used for the library was 5' RACE. Sequencing took place on an Illumina HiSeq 2500. A second about 7 to 11 cycle PCR used a sample-barcoded 5' primer and a J-beta primer mix. Using fastp at Q25 and MiXCR, TCRdb reprocessed the public reads and kept productive beta chains. Every entry covers one CDR3 protein and lists the most common genes and DNA from its rows. Present in this sample are approximately 1.5 million distinct CDR3 sequences, 30% to 35% of which were seen just once. The ten largest clones represent 11% of the sample. Sequencing used blood. The origin of the receptors is a woman aged 30 to 39 in good health.

There are a few counts of this clonotype. V and J are TRBV9 and TRBJ2-5; 15 bases map to TRBD2. Judging by the DNA end, TRBJ2-7 fits better; the J call may be wrong. CDR1 and CDR2 from the germline V gene are SGDLS and YYNGEE. The CDR3 is made up of 17 amino acids. CDR3 DNA sequence: TGTGCCAGCAGCCCGGGACTAGCGGGGGGATCCCCGAACGAGCAGTACTTC. As protein: CASSPGLAGGSPNEQYF.

This clonotype was detected a few times. The genes are TRBV10-1 and TRBJ2-1; D unclear. This CDR3 has 17 residues. Trimming took off 5 bases at V and 0 bases at J, with 17 bases between the two ends. Germline assignment: CDR1 WNHNN and CDR2 SYGVQD (reference sequence). The DNA of the CDR3 is TGCGCCAGCAGTCCCACACCACAGCTGGGCTCCTACAATGAGCAGTTCTTC. Its translation: CASSPTPQLGSYNEQFF.

The V call is TRBV6-2 or TRBV6-3, the J call TRBJ2-1; the D gene is possibly TRBD1 (6 bases). The V and J ends lost 6 bases and 4 bases respectively, with 16 bases between them. CDR3 length: 15 amino acids. Germline V gives CDR1 MNHEY, CDR2 SVGEGT. This CDR3 reads CASSPFRQVYNEQFF. CDR3 nucleotide sequence: TGTGCCAGCAGCCCATTCAGACAGGTTTACAATGAGCAGTTCTTC.

This clonotype was seen repeatedly, ten times or more. This rearrangement joins TRBV7-9 to TRBJ1-2, with TRBD1 identical over 7 bases. The germline CDR1 and CDR2 sequences are SEHNR and FQNEAQ (reference sequence). The junction had 8 bases not matched to a gene; V was cut back by 6 bases and J by 7 bases. This CDR3 comprises 13 residues. DNA of the CDR3: TGTGCCAGCAGTCCTAGACAGGGTAGTGGCTACACCTTC. Amino acids: CASSPRQGSGYTF.

This clonotype was seen a handful of times. The V call is TRBV6-6, the J call TRBJ1-5, with 8 bases aligning to TRBD1. Germline V lookup: CDR1 MNHNY, CDR2 SVGAGI (reference sequence). The CDR3 extends over 15 amino acids. Germline trimming cut 5 bases from V and 2 bases from J; bases unmatched to any gene: 5. Here the CDR3 DNA reads TGTGCCAGCAGTCGGGAGACAGGGGGCAATCAGCCCCAGCATTTT. Translating it yields CASSRETGGNQPQHF.

The chain couples TRBV12-3 or TRBV12-4 to TRBJ2-2; a weak D match, TRBD2 (12 bases). The germline V and J ends were trimmed by 4 bases and 7 bases, with 34 bases remaining between them. This CDR3 has 21 residues. The CDR3 bases are TGTGCCAGCAGTTATGGACAGGGGGCGTCTAGCGGGAGGGCCTCAATCGGGGAGCTGTTTTTT. Its protein is CASSYGQGASSGRASIGELFF.

This clonotype came up a few times. The rearrangement joins TRBV7-9 to TRBJ2-5; the D gene is possibly TRBD2 (5 bases). Germline-derived CDR1 and CDR2 are SEHNR and FQNEAQ (reference sequence). Trimming removed 5 bases at V and 5 bases at J, with 21 bases between. The CDR3 loop spans 16 amino acids. CDR3 DNA: TGTGCCAGCAGCCGGAGCCGGGCTCAAGGCGGGGAGACCCAGTACTTC. Translation: CASSRSRAQGGETQYF.

V usage is TRBV5-1 and J usage is TRBJ2-5; D might be TRBD1 (5 bases). The CDR3 totals 12 residues. Germline V gives CDR1 SGHRS, CDR2 YFSETQ. V was clipped by 2 bases and J by 5 bases, with 7 bases between them. In DNA form, the CDR3 reads TGCGCCAGCAGCTTCCAGGGTGAGACCCAGTACTTC. This gives the protein CASSFQGETQYF.

This clonotype was observed a few times. The chain employs TRBV27 and TRBJ2-5, with D possibly matching TRBD2 (5 bases). Trimming took 3 bases from V and 2 from J, leaving 10 bases between them. This CDR3 region has 14 residues. The germline CDR1 and CDR2 sequences are MNHEY and SMNVEV (reference sequence). DNA for the CDR3: TGTGCCAGCAGTTTTCAAGCGGAACAAGAGACCCAGTACTTC. It yields the protein CASSFQAEQETQYF.

This clonotype was detected only a few times. CDR3 residues: CASSPPRDFLWNTEAFF. CDR3 nucleotide sequence: TGTGCCAGCAGCCCCCCCAGGGATTTCCTTTGGAACACTGAAGCTTTCTTT. The chain employs TRBV3-1 and TRBJ1-1; a weak D match, TRBD1 (5 bases). Germline V gives CDR1 LGHDT, CDR2 YNNKEL (reference sequence). Deletions cut 4 bases from V and 1 base from J, with 19 bases between. This CDR3 has 17 residues. The full variable domain, completed using reference TRBV3-1 and TRBJ1-1, is DTAVSQTPKYLVTQMGNDKSIKCEQNLGHDTMYWYKQDSKKFLKIMFSYNNKELIINETVPNRFSPKSPDKAHLNLHINSLELGDSAVYFCASSPPRDFLWNTEAFFGQGTRLTVV.

This clonotype has just a few counts. The chain has TRBV4-2 and TRBJ2-3, with TRBD1 identical over 7 bases. CDR1 and CDR2 (germline): LGHNA, YNFKEQ. The CDR3 sequence is 14 residues long. The V gene end was trimmed by 3 bases and the J gene end by 2 bases; junction bases not matched to a gene: 2. CDR3 bases: TGTGCCAGCAGCCATGACAGGGCCACAGATACGCAGTATTTT. It specifies CASSHDRATDTQYF.

This clonotype has only a few counts. The CDR3 reads CASSQEVYEQYF. The CDR3 region has the DNA TGTGCCAGCAGCCAAGAAGTCTACGAGCAGTACTTC. The J gene is TRBJ2-7, the V gene TRBV3-1; no definite D call. CDR3 length: 12 residues. CDR1 is LGHDT and CDR2 is YNNKEL in the germline V gene (reference sequence). The V end lost 0 bases, the J end lost 3 bases, and 3 bases lay between the germline ends.

This clonotype turned up a few times. This rearrangement joins TRBV11-2 to TRBJ1-1; 9 nucleotides line up with TRBD1. Losses at the gene ends were 5 bases for V and 8 bases for J; bases not matched to a gene: 12. Germline V gene lookup returns CDR1 SGHAT and CDR2 FQNNGV. CDR3 length: 15 amino acids. This CDR3 reads CASSRSGTGYGEAFF. Written as DNA, the CDR3 is TGTGCCAGCAGCCGTTCCGGGACAGGGTACGGAGAAGCTTTCTTT.

This clonotype was counted between two and nine times. The V gene is TRBV3-1, the J gene TRBJ2-7; possible D gene TRBD1, 5 bases. This CDR3 region has 14 residues. Germline values: CDR1 LGHDT, CDR2 YNNKEL (reference sequence). Trimming pared 4 bases from V and 6 bases from J, leaving 16 bases between. The CDR3 DNA is TGTGCCAGCAGCCCCGGCAGGGTCGCCTTCGAGCAGTACTTC. Residues: CASSPGRVAFEQYF.